This TCR beta chain derives from a study of spatial heterogeneity in lung cancer. Study observations and caveats: Whereas they appeared in blood less at follow-up, ubiquitous expanded tumor TCRs appeared there more at resection.

Time point: sample taken at primary tumor resection. Frozen PBMC, nontumor lung or tumor provided whole RNA, which was sequenced unsorted. At least ten counts were recorded for this clonotype. Its antigen is unknown. A unique molecular identifier was carried by every single TCR cDNA molecule. MiXCR, applied by TCRdb to the 5' RACE reads, yields one record per CDR3 protein. The sample comprises more than 60,000 distinct CDR3 sequences, approximately 8.1% of which are singletons, and 6.8% rests with the top ten. The CDR3 has 14 residues. Trimming removed 1 base from V and 4 bases from J, with 7 bases in between.

The source was PBMCs, collected at surgery. The receptor was isolated from a male donor with early-stage non-small cell lung cancer. This rearrangement joins TRBV12-3 or TRBV12-4 to TRBJ2-2, with a weak D call TRBD1 (6 bases). CDR3 in amino acids: CASSLEGVTGELFF. DNA of the CDR3: TGTGCCAGCAGTTTAGAGGGGGTCACCGGGGAGCTGTTTTTT.